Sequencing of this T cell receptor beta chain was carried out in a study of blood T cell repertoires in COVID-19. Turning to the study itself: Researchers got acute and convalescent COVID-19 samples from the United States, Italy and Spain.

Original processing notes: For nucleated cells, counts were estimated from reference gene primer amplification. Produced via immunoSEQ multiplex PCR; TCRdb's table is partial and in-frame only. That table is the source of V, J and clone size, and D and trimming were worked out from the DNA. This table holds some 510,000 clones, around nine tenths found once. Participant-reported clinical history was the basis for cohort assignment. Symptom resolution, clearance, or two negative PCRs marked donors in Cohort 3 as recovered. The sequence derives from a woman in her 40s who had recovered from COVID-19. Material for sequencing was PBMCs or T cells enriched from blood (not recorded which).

CDR3 amino acids: CASSHRTGVEKLFF. The CDR3 nucleotides read TGTGCCAGCAGCCACCGGACAGGGGTTGAAAAACTGTTTTTT. The rearrangement joins TRBV3-1 (or the pseudogene TRBV3-2) to TRBJ1-4, with 9 bases aligning to TRBD1. There are 14 residues in the CDR3. The germline V gene has CDR1 LGHDT and CDR2 YNNKEL (reference sequence). The V segment lost 3 bases and the J segment 7 bases; nucleotides outside the gene matches: 3.